A selection of T cell receptor beta chains follows, all from one sample in a study of cytomegalovirus exposure and HLA in healthy donors. Sequencing was performed with immunoSEQ multiplex PCR; in TCRdb, only in-frame clones are kept and a portion is missing. The sample has 75,000 to 100,000 clones; approximately 96% are singletons. The specimen was PBMCs. These receptors were taken from a young man in good health and CMV-seronegative. CDR3s include the opening cysteine and the closing phenylalanine or tryptophan. D genes are given only for firm matches. Clone sizes are given selectively: once, few, many, or a class where the clone is expanded.

TRBD1	TRBV28	TRBJ1-4	once	CASRETGVREKLFF	TGTGCCAGCAGGGAAACAGGGGTTCGTGAAAAACTGTTTTTT
-	TRBV7-9	TRBJ1-2	-	CASSLDLEAVQGGYTF	TGTGCCAGCAGCTTAGATTTGGAGGCCGTACAAGGGGGCTACACCTTC
-	TRBV19	TRBJ2-2	-	CASSSQGRGTGELFF	TGTGCCAGTAGTTCCCAGGGGAGGGGCACCGGGGAGCTGTTTTTT
-	TRBV27	TRBJ1-2	-	CASSLFAGSYGYTF	TGTGCCAGCAGTTTATTTGCGGGGAGCTATGGCTACACCTTC
TRBD2	TRBV7-3	TRBJ2-2	-	CASSQSPRGRDTGELFF	TGTGCCAGCAGCCAATCCCCGAGAGGGAGGGACACCGGGGAGCTGTTTTTT
TRBD1	TRBV6-5	TRBJ1-3	-	CATIMTGRGNTIYF	TGTGCCACCATCATGACAGGGCGTGGAAACACCATATATTTT
-	TRBV7-7	TRBJ2-2	-	CASSSLEGGTGELFF	TGTGCTAGCAGCTCCCTAGAGGGAGGCACCGGGGAGCTGTTTTTT
TRBD1	TRBV5-1	TRBJ1-2	-	CASSSPTGPSDGYTF	TGCGCCAGCAGCTCCCCGACAGGGCCGAGTGATGGCTACACCTTC
TRBD1	TRBV28	TRBJ2-2	-	CASSSRRTGISAGELFF	TGTGCCAGCAGTTCCCGACGGACAGGGATTTCGGCTGGGGAGCTGTTTTTT
-	TRBV9	TRBJ1-3	-	CASSVSGAGNTIYF	TGTGCCAGCAGCGTATCGGGGGCTGGAAACACCATATATTTT
TRBD2	TRBV10-1	TRBJ2-3	-	CASSETPASGSPTDTQYF	TGCGCCAGCAGTGAAACCCCAGCTAGCGGAAGTCCCACAGATACGCAGTATTTT
TRBD2	TRBV10-3	TRBJ2-1	-	CAISVTSGITVSYNEQFF	TGTGCCATCAGTGTGACTAGCGGGATAACAGTCTCCTACAATGAGCAGTTCTTC
-	TRBV6-1	TRBJ2-1	-	CASSATGYNEQFF	TGTGCCAGCAGTGCAACAGGTTACAATGAGCAGTTCTTC
TRBD1	TRBV6-5	TRBJ1-1	-	CASSYLGQGIAEAFF	TGTGCCAGCAGTTACTTGGGACAGGGGATTGCTGAAGCTTTCTTT
TRBD1	TRBV7-2	TRBJ2-5	-	CASSWDRGQETQYF	TGTGCCAGCAGCTGGGACAGGGGCCAAGAGACCCAGTACTTC
-	TRBV7-6	TRBJ2-6	few	CASRGNPGANVLTF	TGTGCCAGTCGAGGGAATCCTGGGGCCAACGTCCTGACTTTC
TRBD1	TRBV15	TRBJ1-1	-	CATSRGGMTGRAFF	TGTGCCACCAGCAGAGGGGGAATGACAGGGCGAGCTTTCTTT
TRBD1	TRBV4-1	TRBJ1-5	-	CASSQGPGQGRQPQHF	TGCGCCAGCAGCCAGGGGCCGGGACAGGGAAGGCAGCCCCAGCATTTT
TRBD2	TRBV30	TRBJ2-5	-	CAWMASGVETQYF	TGTGCCTGGATGGCTAGCGGGGTAGAGACCCAGTACTTC
TRBD1	TRBV5-1	TRBJ1-2	-	CASSPMDRKLNYGYTF	TGCGCCAGCAGCCCAATGGACAGGAAGCTAAACTATGGCTACACCTTC
TRBD1	TRBV5-1	TRBJ2-2	-	CASSSRTGRGELFF	TGCGCCAGCAGCTCCCGGACAGGGCGGGGGGAGCTGTTTTTT
TRBD1	TRBV28	TRBJ2-1	-	CASSLRDRDFSEQFF	TGTGCCAGCAGTTTGAGGGACAGGGACTTTAGTGAGCAGTTCTTC
TRBD1	TRBV5-1	TRBJ1-2	-	CASGRQGDGYTF	TGCGCCAGCGGCAGACAGGGCGATGGCTACACCTTC
-	TRBV5-6	TRBJ2-1	-	CASSGTGNEQFF	TGTGCCAGCAGCGGAACAGGTAATGAGCAGTTCTTC
TRBD2	TRBV5-1	TRBJ2-7	-	CASGLAVTGEQYF	TGCGCCAGTGGACTAGCGGTGACCGGGGAGCAGTACTTC
-	TRBV9	TRBJ1-1	-	CASSAGGASTEAFF	TGTGCCAGCAGCGCCGGGGGTGCAAGCACTGAAGCTTTCTTT
TRBD2	TRBV6-4	TRBJ2-3	few	CASSELAGSTDTQYF	TGTGCCAGCTCAGAACTAGCGGGAAGCACAGATACGCAGTATTTT
TRBD2	TRBV7-7	TRBJ2-3	once	CASSLNSGFEIGTDTQYF	TGTGCTAGCAGCTTAAATAGCGGGTTTGAGATTGGGACAGATACGCAGTATTTT
TRBD1	TRBV6-1	TRBJ1-2	-	CASNFWTGGNYGYTF	TGTGCCAGCAACTTTTGGACAGGGGGCAACTATGGCTACACCTTC
TRBD2	TRBV10-3	TRBJ2-1	-	CAISSRGLAGTREQFF	TGTGCCATCAGCTCCCGGGGACTAGCGGGAACACGGGAGCAGTTCTTC
TRBD1	TRBV5-8	TRBJ1-4	-	CASSAYRGNDEKLFF	TGTGCCAGCAGCGCCTACAGGGGGAACGATGAAAAACTGTTTTTT
TRBD1	TRBV19	TRBJ1-2	-	CASSNTGTGYYGYTF	TGTGCCAGTAGTAACACCGGGACAGGGTACTATGGCTACACCTTC
-	TRBV30	TRBJ1-1	-	CACTLRGRAFF	TGTGCCTGCACGTTGCGGGGAAGAGCTTTCTTT
-	TRBV19	TRBJ1-1	-	CASSIVSVPASKTEAFF	TGTGCCAGTAGTATAGTCAGCGTGCCGGCAAGTAAAACTGAAGCTTTCTTT
-	TRBV1	TRBJ1-5	-	CTSSHRTGWNF	TGCACCAGCAGCCACCGGACAGGGTGGAATTTT
-	TRBV5-1	TRBJ1-1	once	CASSLGRDWDTEAFF	TGCGCCAGCAGCTTGGGAAGGGACTGGGACACTGAAGCTTTCTTT
-	TRBV5-1	TRBJ2-2	-	CASSPGGGPGELFF	TGCGCCAGCAGCCCGGGGGGCGGGCCCGGGGAGCTGTTTTTT
TRBD2	TRBV13	TRBJ2-2	-	CASSSGLAEAFTGELFF	TGTGCCAGCAGCTCGGGACTAGCGGAGGCGTTCACCGGGGAGCTGTTTTTT
TRBD1	TRBV30	TRBJ1-2	-	CAWSSGTGPYGYTF	TGTGCCTGGAGTTCCGGGACAGGACCCTATGGCTACACCTTC
TRBD1	TRBV6-5	TRBJ2-1	-	CASRPGQGAIEQFF	TGTGCCAGCAGGCCGGGACAGGGGGCCATTGAGCAGTTCTTC
-	TRBV10-3	TRBJ2-7	-	CAISDFPLDAGRSEQYF	TGTGCCATCAGTGATTTTCCTCTGGATGCGGGGAGAAGCGAGCAGTACTTC
TRBD2	TRBV29-1	TRBJ2-3	-	CSVAGTSSSDTQYF	TGCAGCGTGGCCGGGACTAGCTCATCGGATACGCAGTATTTT
-	TRBV11-2	TRBJ1-2	-	CASSVSDPGAYGYTF	TGTGCCAGCAGCGTATCGGATCCAGGCGCCTATGGCTACACCTTC
TRBD1	TRBV11-2	TRBJ1-5	-	CASSLARGTGDNQPQHF	TGTGCCAGCAGCTTAGCTAGGGGGACAGGCGATAATCAGCCCCAGCATTTT
-	TRBV18	TRBJ1-2	-	CASSPRREGYGYTF	TGTGCCAGCTCACCCCGGAGGGAGGGCTATGGCTACACCTTC
-	TRBV7-9	TRBJ2-6	-	CASSSSGSGANVLTF	TGTGCCAGCAGCTCCTCCGGGTCTGGGGCCAACGTCCTGACTTTC
-	TRBV4-3	TRBJ1-2	-	CASSQEFGLEEGYTF	TGCGCCAGCAGCCAAGAATTTGGTCTCGAGGAGGGCTACACCTTC
-	TRBV6-1	TRBJ1-2	-	CASSEVDSGGYTF	TGTGCCAGCAGTGAAGTAGACTCTGGTGGCTACACCTTC
-	TRBV19	TRBJ1-2	-	CASSTLVGAGDSVGYTF	TGTGCCAGTAGTACTTTGGTGGGGGCAGGGGATTCGGTTGGCTACACCTTC
TRBD2	TRBV6-6	TRBJ2-2	-	CASRPTSGNTGELFF	TGTGCCAGCAGACCTACTAGCGGAAACACCGGGGAGCTGTTTTTT
-	TRBV27	TRBJ2-7	-	CASSFAAGSYEQYF	TGTGCCAGCAGTTTCGCCGCGGGGAGCTACGAGCAGTACTTC
-	TRBV6-6	TRBJ1-3	-	CASSLGALSSGNTIYF	TGTGCCAGCAGTCTGGGAGCCCTGAGCTCTGGAAACACCATATATTTT
TRBD2	TRBV29-1	TRBJ2-1	-	CSVEGGLAGGSYNEQFF	TGCAGCGTTGAAGGGGGACTAGCGGGAGGGTCCTACAATGAGCAGTTCTTC
TRBD2	TRBV9	TRBJ2-2	-	CASSQGTRGTGELFF	TGTGCCAGCAGCCAGGGGACTAGAGGGACCGGGGAGCTGTTTTTT
TRBD1	TRBV25-1	TRBJ1-3	-	CASSSGTGGFSGNTIYF	TGTGCCAGCAGCTCCGGGACAGGGGGTTTCTCTGGAAACACCATATATTTT